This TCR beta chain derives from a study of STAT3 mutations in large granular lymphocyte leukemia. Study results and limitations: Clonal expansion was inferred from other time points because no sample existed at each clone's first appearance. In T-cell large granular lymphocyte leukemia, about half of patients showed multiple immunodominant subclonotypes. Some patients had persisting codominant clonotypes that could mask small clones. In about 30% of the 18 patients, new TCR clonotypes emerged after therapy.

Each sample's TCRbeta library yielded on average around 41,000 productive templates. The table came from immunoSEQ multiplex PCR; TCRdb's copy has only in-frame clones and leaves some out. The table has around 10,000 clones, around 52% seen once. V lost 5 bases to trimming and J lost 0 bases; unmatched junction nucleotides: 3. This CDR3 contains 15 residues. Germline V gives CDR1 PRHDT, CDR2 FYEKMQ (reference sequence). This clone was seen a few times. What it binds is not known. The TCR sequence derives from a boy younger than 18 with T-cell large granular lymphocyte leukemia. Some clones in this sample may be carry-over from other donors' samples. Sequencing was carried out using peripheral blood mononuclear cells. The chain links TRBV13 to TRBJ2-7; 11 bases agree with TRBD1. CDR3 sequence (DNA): TGTGCCAGCAGCCCGGACAGGGGGCCCTCCTACGAGCAGTACTTC. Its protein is CASSPDRGPSYEQYF.